This T cell receptor (beta chain) was documented in a study of T cell clonality in common variable immunodeficiency. General study findings and limits: Common variable immunodeficiency TCR beta sequences reportedly had fewer deletions and N-nucleotide insertions.

This clone was observed a handful of times. Antigen specificity is unknown. The read ends 3 residues early relative to the CDR3; the germline J gene fills the gap. Sequenced by immunoSEQ multiplex PCR; TCRdb stores in-frame clones only, minus some. The table lists about 42,000 clones, with no singletons. This CDR3 is built from 11 residues. CDR1 SNHLY and CDR2 FYNNEI come from the germline V gene. Between the trimmed V and J ends, which lost 7 bases and 7 bases, there was a span of 10 bases. The sample taken for sequencing was peripheral blood mononuclear cells. The chain carries TRBV2 and TRBJ1-1, with D possibly TRBD1 on 5 matching bases. The sequence derives from a person between 18 and 69 years old in good health. The CDR3 protein is CASKRQIEAFF. The CDR3 bases that were read are TGTGCCAGCAAAAGACAGATTGAA.